This is a list of T cell receptor beta chains from one sample in a study of T-cell reconstitution after alpha-beta-depleted transplantation in children. TCRdb re-analysed the PCR reads in MiXCR, keeping a single row per CDR3 protein. The repertoire holds 250,000 to 300,000 distinct CDR3 sequences, with under 14% as singletons. The starting material was peripheral blood, obtained 180 days after TCRalphabeta/CD19-depleted stem cell transplant. The receptors derive from a male patient between 2 and 10 years old who had a stem cell transplant for chronic granulomatous disease, so the T cells may come from the graft donor. The CDR3 runs from the conserved cysteine through the conserved F or W. Each record gives: clone size, D gene, J gene, V gene, CDR3 protein, CDR3 DNA. D genes are given only for firm matches. Not all rows give a size; the values are once, few, many and, for expanded clones, a class.

many,TRBD1,TRBJ2-7,TRBV5-5,CASSLAGTGGGYYEQYF,TGTGCCAGCAGCTTGGCCGGAACAGGGGGCGGATATTACGAGCAGTACTTC
many,-,TRBJ1-2,TRBV15,CATSRGLKLGKALTNYGYTF,TGTGCCACCAGCAGAGGGCTAAAGCTGGGCAAGGCCCTCACTAACTATGGCTACACCTTC
many,-,TRBJ2-4,TRBV5-1,CASSLNGLIAKNIQYF,TGCGCCAGCAGCTTGAACGGCTTAATAGCCAAAAACATTCAGTACTTC
many,TRBD2,TRBJ2-1,TRBV7-2,CASSLLAGDGEQFF,TGTGCCAGCAGCTTACTAGCGGGAGATGGTGAGCAGTTCTTC
many,TRBD2,TRBJ2-7,TRBV6-6,CASTSGVEQYF,TGTGCCAGCACTAGCGGGGTCGAGCAGTACTTC
many,TRBD2,TRBJ2-3,TRBV6-1,CASTLAGGRDTDTQYF,TGTGCCAGCACCCTAGCGGGGGGGCGGGACACAGATACGCAGTATTTT
many,TRBD1,TRBJ2-6,TRBV5-1,CASSLTGGGSGANVLTF,TGCGCCAGCAGCTTGACAGGGGGCGGCTCTGGGGCCAACGTCCTGACTTTC
-,-,TRBJ2-3,TRBV5-2,CAMGPEPRCTDTQYF,TGTGCCATGGGCCCCGAGCCGCGCTGCACAGATACGCAGTATTTT
few,TRBD1,TRBJ2-7,TRBV5-1,CASRSDGTGFYEQYF,TGCGCCAGCAGGTCAGACGGGACAGGGTTTTACGAGCAGTACTTC
many,-,TRBJ2-6,TRBV7-9,CASSQKLAEVLTF,TGTGCCAGCAGCCAAAAGCTTGCAGAAGTCCTGACTTTC
many,TRBD2,TRBJ2-3,TRBV29-1,CSVHFPRTSGSTDTQYF,TGCAGCGTCCATTTCCCGAGGACTAGCGGGAGCACAGATACGCAGTATTTT
many,TRBD2,TRBJ2-1,TRBV7-3,CASSLRAGDYNEQFF,TGTGCCAGCAGCTTAAGGGCGGGAGACTACAATGAGCAGTTCTTC
many,-,TRBJ1-3,TRBV28,CASSPSSGSGNTIYF,TGTGCCAGCAGTCCGTCCTCCGGCTCTGGAAACACCATATATTTT
many,TRBD1,TRBJ1-1,TRBV6-5,CASSSTGGKSEAFF,TGTGCCAGCAGTTCTACAGGGGGCAAGTCTGAAGCTTTCTTT
many,TRBD2,TRBJ2-7,TRBV5-1,CASSLGGLAGIHYEQYF,TGCGCCAGCAGCTTGGGGGGACTAGCGGGTATTCACTACGAGCAGTACTTC
many,-,TRBJ2-1,TRBV11-3,CASSPSSYNEQFF,TGTGCCAGCAGCCCCTCATCCTACAATGAGCAGTTCTTC
many,-,TRBJ2-1,TRBV12-3/TRBV12-4,CASSSVGALREQFF,TGTGCCAGCAGTTCCGTTGGGGCCCTTCGGGAGCAGTTCTTC
many,TRBD1,TRBJ2-2,TRBV25-1,CASSEGQGFGELFF,TGTGCCAGCAGTGAGGGACAGGGGTTTGGGGAGCTGTTTTTT
many,TRBD2,TRBJ2-3,TRBV9,CASSVGNAGGTDTQYF,TGTGCCAGCAGCGTAGGAAACGCGGGGGGCACAGATACGCAGTATTTT
many,-,TRBJ2-1,TRBV10-1,CASSPLSGSHEQFF,TGCGCCAGCAGTCCACTTTCAGGGAGCCATGAGCAGTTCTTC
many,TRBD1,TRBJ2-7,TRBV20-1,CSANAGQGIYEQYF,TGCAGTGCTAATGCGGGACAGGGGATCTACGAGCAGTACTTC
many,-,TRBJ2-1,TRBV5-1,CASSLDPSDEQFF,TGCGCCAGCAGCTTGGACCCCTCGGATGAGCAGTTCTTC
many,-,TRBJ2-7,TRBV5-1,CASSLALANEQYF,TGCGCCAGCAGCTTGGCACTAGCAAACGAGCAGTACTTC
many,TRBD1,TRBJ1-2,TRBV29-1,CSVDRGGGGYTF,TGCAGCGTGGACAGGGGAGGAGGCGGCTACACCTTC
many,TRBD1,TRBJ2-1,TRBV29-1,CSVKDRMGSYNEQFF,TGCAGCGTGAAGGACAGGATGGGGTCCTACAATGAGCAGTTCTTC
many,-,TRBJ2-7,TRBV29-1,CSVRVRGEQYF,TGCAGCGTCCGGGTAAGGGGGGAGCAGTACTTC
many,-,TRBJ1-5,TRBV4-2,CASSLTQVYSNQPQHF,TGTGCCAGCAGCCTGACACAGGTTTATAGCAATCAGCCCCAGCATTTT
many,-,TRBJ2-7,TRBV4-3,CASSQDGEGAFYEQYF,TGCGCCAGCAGCCAAGACGGGGAGGGGGCGTTTTACGAGCAGTACTTC
many,TRBD1,TRBJ2-7,TRBV7-2,CASSFGPRGEQYF,TGTGCCAGCAGTTTCGGCCCCAGGGGGGAGCAGTACTTC
many,TRBD1,TRBJ2-5,TRBV9,CASNGGQGEETQYF,TGTGCCAGCAACGGGGGACAGGGCGAAGAGACCCAGTACTTC
many,-,TRBJ2-3,TRBV29-1,CSVVAGTTSLSTDTQYF,TGCAGCGTTGTGGCAGGGACCACATCCTTAAGCACAGATACGCAGTATTTT
-,-,TRBJ2-1,TRBV19,CASSILVFYNEQFF,TGTGCCAGTAGTATATTGGTCTTTTACAATGAGCAGTTCTTC
many,-,TRBJ2-2,TRBV6-1,CASSASPPGELFF,TGTGCCAGCAGTGCAAGCCCCCCCGGGGAGCTGTTTTTT
few,-,TRBJ2-2,TRBV14,CASSYVRDFHTGELFF,TGTGCCAGCAGCTATGTCCGGGACTTTCACACCGGGGAGCTGTTTTTT
many,-,TRBJ2-2,TRBV20-1,CSASSGSIAANTGELFF,TGCAGTGCTAGCTCCGGTTCTATAGCGGCGAACACCGGGGAGCTGTTTTTT
many,TRBD1,TRBJ1-3,TRBV7-9,CASSGTASGNTIYF,TGTGCCTCGTCCGGGACAGCGAGTGGAAACACCATATATTTT
many,-,TRBJ2-7,TRBV10-3,CAIRKRSYEQYF,TGTGCCATCAGGAAGAGAAGCTACGAGCAGTACTTC
many,TRBD2,TRBJ2-3,TRBV25-1,CASSEPAGGDDTQYF,TGTGCCAGCAGTGAACCAGCGGGAGGGGACGATACGCAGTATTTT
many,-,TRBJ1-2,TRBV12-3/TRBV12-4,CASSLEVWYREGYTF,TGTGCCAGCAGTTTAGAGGTTTGGTACAGGGAGGGCTACACCTTC
many,TRBD1,TRBJ2-7,TRBV28,CASNIRDRGSEQYF,TGTGCCAGCAATATCCGGGACAGGGGATCCGAGCAGTACTTC
many,TRBD2,TRBJ2-5,TRBV20-1,CSALGGGGTQYF,TGCAGTGCTCTCGGGGGGGGCGGGACCCAGTACTTC
many,-,TRBJ2-7,TRBV5-5,CASSLEAPSYEQYF,TGTGCCAGCAGCTTGGAAGCACCCTCCTACGAGCAGTACTTC
many,-,TRBJ2-1,TRBV6-1,CASSEFLRAAGRSSYNEQFF,TGTGCCAGCAGTGAATTTCTTCGGGCGGCGGGAAGGAGCTCCTACAATGAGCAGTTCTTC